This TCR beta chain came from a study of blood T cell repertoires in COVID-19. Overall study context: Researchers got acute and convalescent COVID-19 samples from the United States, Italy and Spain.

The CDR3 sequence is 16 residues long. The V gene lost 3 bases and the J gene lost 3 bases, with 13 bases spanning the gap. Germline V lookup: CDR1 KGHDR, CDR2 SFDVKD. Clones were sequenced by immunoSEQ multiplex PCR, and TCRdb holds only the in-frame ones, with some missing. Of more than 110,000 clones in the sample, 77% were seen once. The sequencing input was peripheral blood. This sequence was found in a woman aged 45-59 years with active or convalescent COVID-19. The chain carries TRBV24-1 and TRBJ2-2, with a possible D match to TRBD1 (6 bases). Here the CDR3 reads CATSDPTGIDTGELFF. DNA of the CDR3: TGTGCCACCAGTGATCCTACAGGGATCGACACCGGGGAGCTGTTTTTT.